A single TCR beta chain is shown here with its context. The antigen is undetermined. This CDR3 comprises 13 residues. V trimming: 7 bases; J trimming: 7 bases; junction bases outside the gene matches: 8. The germline V gene has CDR1 SEHNR and CDR2 FQNEAQ (reference sequence). These data originate in a study of regulatory dendritic cells for organ transplantation. CD4+ or CD8+ T cells were sorted as naive CD45RA+ or memory CD45RO+. Assay used: immunoSEQ multiplex PCR; TCRdb lists only in-frame clones, some missing. The repertoire holds 25,000 or so clones, approximately 82% seen once, with approximately 0.1% in the top ten. Study-wide results and limits: Naive CD4+ and CD8+ repertoires were highly diverse; memory CD8+ was most oligoclonal. Between individuals, the alloreactive memory CD8+ T cell pool differed considerably. Regulatory dendritic cells appeared to expand memory CD8+ clones less than mature ones.

J is TRBJ1-1 and V is TRBV7-9; 8 nucleotides agree with TRBD1. Sequenced input: naive CD4+ T cells from blood. The subset: CD45RA+ naive T cells. The sequence derives from a human donor in good health. The CDR3 loop reads CASTPSGGNEAFF. The CDR3 region has the DNA TGTGCCAGCACCCCTTCAGGGGGCAATGAAGCTTTCTTT. Complete variable domain (other parts from reference TRBV7-9 and TRBJ1-1): DTGVSQNPRHKITKRGQNVTFRCDPISEHNRLYWYRQTLGQGPEFLTYFQNEAQLEKSRLLSDRFSAERPKGSFSTLEIQRTEQGDSAMYLCASTPSGGNEAFFGQGTRLTVV.